A selection of T cell receptor beta chains follows, all from one sample in a study of T cells after posttransplantation cyclophosphamide. Clones were sequenced by immunoSEQ multiplex PCR, and TCRdb holds only the in-frame ones, with some missing. The profile covers about 47,000 clones, with around 91% appearing a single time and 3% to 3.5% taken by the ten largest. Sequencing was performed on PBMCs. The source is a woman between 45 and 60 years old in good health and a related stem cell transplant donor. Each CDR3 is given with its conserved first and last residue. A D gene is named only where the DNA matches it firmly. Rows give clone size only sometimes, using once, few, many, or a class for an expanded clone.

j_gene | d_gene | abundance | v_gene | CDR3nt | CDR3aa
TRBJ2-4 | . | . | TRBV6-1 | TGTGCCAGCAGTGAAGTCTTGCCCGGGGCCAAAAACATTCAGTACTTC | CASSEVLPGAKNIQYF
TRBJ1-1 | . | . | TRBV12-5 | TGTGCTAGTGGTCCGCGGGTGAACACTGAAGCTTTCTTT | CASGPRVNTEAFF
TRBJ1-2 | TRBD1 | . | TRBV2 | TGTGCCAGCAGCTACGGACAGGGGGCTAACTATGGCTACACCTTC | CASSYGQGANYGYTF
TRBJ1-3 | . | . | TRBV7-8 | TGTGCCAGCAGCTTACTGCACATCGACTCTGGAAACACCATATATTTT | CASSLLHIDSGNTIYF
TRBJ1-1 | . | . | TRBV5-1 | TGCGCCAGCAGCTTTGGGGGGGCAGGGACTGAAGCTTTCTTT | CASSFGGAGTEAFF
TRBJ1-3 | . | . | TRBV5-1 | TGCGCCAGCAGCACCGGAGCGTCCGGAAACACCATATATTTT | CASSTGASGNTIYF
TRBJ2-7 | TRBD2 | . | TRBV28 | TGTGCCAGCAGTGGGACTAGCGGGAGGTATTTAGCCGAGCAGTACTTC | CASSGTSGRYLAEQYF
TRBJ2-5 | TRBD1 | . | TRBV7-2 | TGTGCCAGCAGCCCACAGACGACAGGGCGGGAGACCCAGTACTTC | CASSPQTTGRETQYF
TRBJ2-1 | . | . | TRBV28 | TGTGCCAGCAGTTTCCGGCGGGCTGAAAGTTACAATGAGCAGTTCTTC | CASSFRRAESYNEQFF
TRBJ1-4 | . | . | TRBV2 | TGTGCCAGCAGTGGGGGGGGGAACGTAAAACTGTTTTTT | CASSGGGNVKLFF
TRBJ1-2 | . | . | TRBV21-1 | TGTGCCAGCAGCAAACCCGGCGTGGGGGCGCTTCTCCCCCATTTGGGCTACACCTTC | CASSKPGVGALLPHLGYTF
TRBJ1-6 | . | . | TRBV4-2 | TGTGCCAGCAGTCAGGGGAATTCACCCCTCCACTTT | CASSQGNSPLHF
TRBJ2-3 | . | . | TRBV19 | TGTGCCAGTAGTATCTCAGGAGGGCCGGGAGATACGCAGTATTTT | CASSISGGPGDTQYF
TRBJ2-3 | . | . | TRBV6-6 | TGTGCCAGCACCCCCGGTGATACTAGCACAGATACGCAGTATTTT | CASTPGDTSTDTQYF
TRBJ2-1 | TRBD1 | . | TRBV7-2 | TGTGCCAGCAGCTTAGACGGGACAGGGGGGTACAATGAGCAGTTCTTC | CASSLDGTGGYNEQFF
TRBJ1-1 | . | . | TRBV6-6 | TGTGCCAGCACCGCGGGGCCCACCCGGACTGAAGCTTTCTTT | CASTAGPTRTEAFF
TRBJ2-7 | TRBD2 | . | TRBV28 | TGTGCCAGCAGTTCGAGGCGGGAGGGAGGAGAGCAGTACTTC | CASSSRREGGEQYF
TRBJ2-7 | . | once | TRBV6-6 | TGTGCCAGCAGTTACTCTTACAGGGAGGGCGAGCAGTACTTC | CASSYSYREGEQYF
TRBJ1-1 | TRBD1 | . | TRBV9 | TGTGCCAGCAGCCCGAGGGGACAGGGGGCCGCCACTGAAGCTTTCTTT | CASSPRGQGAATEAFF
TRBJ2-5 | TRBD2 | . | TRBV4-2 | TGTGCCAGCAGCCAAGAAGGGAGCGGGGGAGCCGAAGAGACCCAGTACTTC | CASSQEGSGGAEETQYF
TRBJ1-4 | TRBD1 | . | TRBV4-2 | TGTGCCAGCAGCCAGGACAGGACGGGGGAAAAACTGTTTTTT | CASSQDRTGEKLFF
TRBJ2-7 | TRBD2 | . | TRBV27 | TGTGCCAGCAGTATTAGCGGGAGAGAGCACGAGCAGTACTTC | CASSISGREHEQYF
TRBJ2-2 | TRBD1 | few | TRBV5-6 | TGTGCCAGCAGCTTTTCCCCTTGGACAGGGTTTCGCCCCGGGGAGCTGTTTTTT | CASSFSPWTGFRPGELFF
TRBJ2-2 | . | . | TRBV27 | TGTGCCAGCACGCCCGGGGGTCCGGAAACCGGGGAGCTGTTTTTT | CASTPGGPETGELFF
TRBJ2-7 | TRBD2 | once | TRBV23-1 | TGCGCCAGCAGTCAACTCGGGGGGGCGCCGGGACTAGCGGGAGAAGGCAATTCCTACGAGCAGTACTTC | CASSQLGGAPGLAGEGNSYEQYF
TRBJ1-6 | . | . | TRBV6-1 | TGTGCCAGCAGTGGGCTACAGCTTAATTCACCCCTCCACTTT | CASSGLQLNSPLHF
TRBJ1-4 | TRBD1 | . | TRBV11-2 | TGTGCCAGCCAGGGGGGTAATGAAAAACTGTTTTTT | CASQGGNEKLFF